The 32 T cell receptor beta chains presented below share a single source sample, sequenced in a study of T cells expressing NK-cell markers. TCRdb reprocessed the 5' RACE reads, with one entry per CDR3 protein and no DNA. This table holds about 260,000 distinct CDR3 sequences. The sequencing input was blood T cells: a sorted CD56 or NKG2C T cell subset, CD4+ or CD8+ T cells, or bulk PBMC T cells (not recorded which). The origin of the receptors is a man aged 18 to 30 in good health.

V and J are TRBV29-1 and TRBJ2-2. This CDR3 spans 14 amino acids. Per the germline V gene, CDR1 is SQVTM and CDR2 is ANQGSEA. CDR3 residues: CSVSSGTSTGELFF.

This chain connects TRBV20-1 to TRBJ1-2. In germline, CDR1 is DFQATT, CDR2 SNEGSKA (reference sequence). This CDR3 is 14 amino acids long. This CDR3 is CSAEGHNSEDGYTF.

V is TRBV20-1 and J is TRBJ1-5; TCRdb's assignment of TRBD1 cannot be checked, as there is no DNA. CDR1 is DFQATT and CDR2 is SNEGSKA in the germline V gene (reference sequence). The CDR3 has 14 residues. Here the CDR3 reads CSARWGASNQPQHF.

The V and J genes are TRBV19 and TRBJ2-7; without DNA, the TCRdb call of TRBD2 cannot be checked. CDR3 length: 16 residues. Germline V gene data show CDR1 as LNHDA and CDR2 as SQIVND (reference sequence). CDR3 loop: CASSMSSGRGDYEQYF.

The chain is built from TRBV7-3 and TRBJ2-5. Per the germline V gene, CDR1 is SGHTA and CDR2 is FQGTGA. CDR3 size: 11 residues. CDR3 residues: CASLLIKTQYF.

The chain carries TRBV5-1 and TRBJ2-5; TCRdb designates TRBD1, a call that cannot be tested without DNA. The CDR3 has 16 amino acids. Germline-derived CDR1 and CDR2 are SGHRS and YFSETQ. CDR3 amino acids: CASSPGQGAGGETQYF.

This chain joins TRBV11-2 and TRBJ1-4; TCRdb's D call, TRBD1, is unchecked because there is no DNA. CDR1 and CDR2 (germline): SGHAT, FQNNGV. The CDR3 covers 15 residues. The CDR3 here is CASRRQVGGYGKLFF.

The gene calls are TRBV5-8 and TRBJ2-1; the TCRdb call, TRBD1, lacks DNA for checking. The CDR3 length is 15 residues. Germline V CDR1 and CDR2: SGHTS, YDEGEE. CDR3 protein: CASSTPGPGRNEQFF.

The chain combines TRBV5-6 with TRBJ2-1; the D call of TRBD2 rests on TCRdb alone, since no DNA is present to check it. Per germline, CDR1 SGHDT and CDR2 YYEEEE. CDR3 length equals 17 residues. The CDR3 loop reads CASSFHSGRAHMREQFF.

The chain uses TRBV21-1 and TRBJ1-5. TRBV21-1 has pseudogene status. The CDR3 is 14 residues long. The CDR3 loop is CASSFRGGPQPQHF.

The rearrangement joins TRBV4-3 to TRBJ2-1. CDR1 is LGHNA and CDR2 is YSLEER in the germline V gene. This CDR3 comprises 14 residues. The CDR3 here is CASSQVTVPNEQFF.

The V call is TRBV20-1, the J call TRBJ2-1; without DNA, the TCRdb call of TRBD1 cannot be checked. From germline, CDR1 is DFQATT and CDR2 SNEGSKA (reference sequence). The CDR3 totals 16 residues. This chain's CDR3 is CSALEQGVLSYNEQFF.

The chain's CDR3 is CASSLVSRGRFFNEQFF. This chain joins TRBV7-8 and TRBJ2-1; there is no DNA to check the TCRdb D call of TRBD2. Germline V gene sequence: CDR1 SGHVS, CDR2 FQNEAQ. The CDR3 sequence is 17 residues long.

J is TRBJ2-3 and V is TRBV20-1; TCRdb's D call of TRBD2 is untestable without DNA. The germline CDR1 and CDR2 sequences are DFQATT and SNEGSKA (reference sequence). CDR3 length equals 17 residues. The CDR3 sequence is CSARGGEAREWGDTQYF.

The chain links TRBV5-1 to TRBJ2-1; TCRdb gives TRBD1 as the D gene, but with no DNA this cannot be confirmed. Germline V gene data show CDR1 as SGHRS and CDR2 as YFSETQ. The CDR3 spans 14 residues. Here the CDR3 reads CASSLGLYTMKQFF.

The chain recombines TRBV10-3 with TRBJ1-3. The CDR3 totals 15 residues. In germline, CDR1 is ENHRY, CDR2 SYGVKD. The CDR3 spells CAISEWVNSGNTIYF.

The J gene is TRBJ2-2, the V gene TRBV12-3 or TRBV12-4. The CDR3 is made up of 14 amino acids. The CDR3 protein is CASLLNNPTGELFF.

This CDR3 is CASSPPRPLEQFF. The chain is built from TRBV4-1 and TRBJ2-1; TCRdb names TRBD2, which stays unverified in the absence of DNA. Germline lookup yields CDR1 MGHRA and CDR2 YSYEKL. The CDR3 loop spans 13 amino acids.

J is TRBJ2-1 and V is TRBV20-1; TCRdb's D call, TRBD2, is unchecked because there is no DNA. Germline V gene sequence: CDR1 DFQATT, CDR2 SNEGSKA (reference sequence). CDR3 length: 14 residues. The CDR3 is CSASRLADHNEQFF.

CDR3 loop: CASTRGLAEYNEQFF. J is TRBJ2-1 and V is TRBV7-3; TCRdb selects TRBD2, and the lack of DNA leaves this call unchecked. This CDR3 is 15 amino acids long. Germline CDR1 SGHTA, CDR2 FQGTGA.

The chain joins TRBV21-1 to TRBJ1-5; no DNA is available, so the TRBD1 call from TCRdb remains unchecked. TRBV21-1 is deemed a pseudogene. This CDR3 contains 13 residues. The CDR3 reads CASSKTGNQPQHF.

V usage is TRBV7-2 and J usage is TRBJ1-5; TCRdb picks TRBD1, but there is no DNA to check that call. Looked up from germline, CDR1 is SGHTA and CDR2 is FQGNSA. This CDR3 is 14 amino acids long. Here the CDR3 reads CASSISGGNQPQHF.

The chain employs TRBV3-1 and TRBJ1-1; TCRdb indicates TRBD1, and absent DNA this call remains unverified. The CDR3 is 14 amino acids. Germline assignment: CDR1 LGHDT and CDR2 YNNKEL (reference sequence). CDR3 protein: CASSQAGAGTEAFF.

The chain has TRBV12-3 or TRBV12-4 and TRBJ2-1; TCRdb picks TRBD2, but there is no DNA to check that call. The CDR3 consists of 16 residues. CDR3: CASSFLLAGHYNEQFF.

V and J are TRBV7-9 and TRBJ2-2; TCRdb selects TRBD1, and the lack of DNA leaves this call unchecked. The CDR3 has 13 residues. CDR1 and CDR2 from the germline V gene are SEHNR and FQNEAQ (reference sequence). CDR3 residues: CASSPRQTGELFF.

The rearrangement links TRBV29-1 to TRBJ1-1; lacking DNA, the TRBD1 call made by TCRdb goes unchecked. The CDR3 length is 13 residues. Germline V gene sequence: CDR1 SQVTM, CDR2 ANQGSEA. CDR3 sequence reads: CSVRGRGTHEAFF. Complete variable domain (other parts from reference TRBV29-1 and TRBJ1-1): SAVISQKPSRDICQRGTSLTIQCQVDSQVTMMFWYRQQPGQSLTLIATANQGSEATYESGFVIDKFPISRPNLTFSTLTVSNMSPEDSSIYLCSVRGRGTHEAFFGQGTRLTVV.

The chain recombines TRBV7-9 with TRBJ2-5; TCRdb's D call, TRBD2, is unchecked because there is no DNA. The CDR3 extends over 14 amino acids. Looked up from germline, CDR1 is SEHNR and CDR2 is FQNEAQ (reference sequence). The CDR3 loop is CACGTGQYQETQYF.

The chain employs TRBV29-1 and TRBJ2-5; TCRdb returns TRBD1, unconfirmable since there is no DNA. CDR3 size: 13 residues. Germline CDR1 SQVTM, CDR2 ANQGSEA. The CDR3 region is CSAREQGGETQYF.

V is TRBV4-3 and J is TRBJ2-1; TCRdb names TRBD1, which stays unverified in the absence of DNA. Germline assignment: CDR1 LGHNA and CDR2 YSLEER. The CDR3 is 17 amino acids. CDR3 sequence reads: CASSQDPGTGSYNEQFF.

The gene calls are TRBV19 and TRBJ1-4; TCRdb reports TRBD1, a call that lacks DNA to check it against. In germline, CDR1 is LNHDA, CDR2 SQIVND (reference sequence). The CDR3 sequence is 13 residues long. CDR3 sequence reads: CASSEPGQGGVFF.

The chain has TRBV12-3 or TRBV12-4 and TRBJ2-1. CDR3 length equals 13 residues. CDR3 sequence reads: CASRPINYNEQFF.

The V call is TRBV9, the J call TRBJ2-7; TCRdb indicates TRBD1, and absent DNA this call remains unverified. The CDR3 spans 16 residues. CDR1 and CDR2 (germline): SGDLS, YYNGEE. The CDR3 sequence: CASSVGDRSRSYEQYF.